A selection of T cell receptor beta chains follows, all from one sample in a study of T cells after yellow fever vaccination. MiXCR was run by TCRdb on the 5' RACE reads, yielding one entry per CDR3 protein. The repertoire holds some 560,000 distinct CDR3 sequences, roughly 21% seen once, with more than 13% in the top ten. This sample comprised PBMCs, obtained 15 days after the yellow fever booster vaccination. The receptors derive from a man under 40 who received the YFV17D yellow fever vaccine. The CDR3 runs from the conserved cysteine through the conserved F or W. The D gene is left open where the match is weak. Size is stated for part of the rows, as once, few or many counts, or as a class when the clone is expanded.

D	V	J	size	CDR3	DNA
-	TRBV20-1	TRBJ2-1	-	CSALPPRANEQFF	TGCAGTGCTCTCCCCCCTAGGGCCAATGAGCAGTTCTTC
-	TRBV20-1	TRBJ2-2	few	CSAREDYTNTGELFF	TGCAGTGCTAGAGAAGACTATACGAACACCGGGGAGCTGTTTTTT
-	TRBV5-1	TRBJ2-7	-	CASSQNRDRAYEQYF	TGCGCCAGCAGCCAAAACCGGGACCGAGCCTACGAGCAGTACTTC
-	TRBV7-9	TRBJ2-5	-	CASSLRRLPETQYF	TGTGCCAGCAGCTTAAGGAGACTACCAGAGACCCAGTACTTC
-	TRBV7-2	TRBJ2-3	few	CASSSRLDITDTQYF	TGTGCCAGCAGCTCCCGACTAGATATCACAGATACGCAGTATTTT
TRBD1	TRBV5-1	TRBJ1-1	few	CASSWGTEMNTEAFF	TGCGCCAGCAGCTGGGGGACAGAGATGAACACTGAAGCTTTCTTT
TRBD2	TRBV14	TRBJ2-3	few	CASSQTGTSGDRPTDTQYF	TGTGCCAGCAGCCAGACCGGGACTAGCGGAGATCGGCCGACAGATACGCAGTATTTT
-	TRBV11-2	TRBJ2-1	many	CASSLERRWGNEQFF	TGTGCCAGCAGCTTAGAACGGCGATGGGGCAATGAGCAGTTCTTC
-	TRBV11-2	TRBJ2-3	-	CASSLVVGRVPRTTDTQYF	TGTGCCAGCAGCTTAGTTGTGGGCCGGGTCCCCCGTACCACAGATACGCAGTATTTT
TRBD2	TRBV6-1	TRBJ2-1	few	CASSPSSGNEQFF	TGTGCCAGCAGCCCTTCTAGCGGCAATGAGCAGTTCTTC
TRBD2	TRBV7-3	TRBJ2-3	-	CASSPGGTSFTTDTQYF	TGTGCCAGCAGCCCAGGCGGGACTAGCTTCACCACAGATACGCAGTATTTT
TRBD2	TRBV4-3	TRBJ2-2	few	CASSQEPGGPNTGELFF	TGCGCCAGCAGCCAAGAACCGGGAGGGCCGAACACCGGGGAGCTGTTTTTT
TRBD2	TRBV20-1	TRBJ2-1	many	CSATPLTSGIHHEQFF	TGCAGTGCCACACCGTTGACTAGCGGGATTCACCATGAGCAGTTCTTC
TRBD2	TRBV7-8	TRBJ2-1	-	CASSFSGRYNEQFF	TGTGCCAGCAGCTTTAGCGGGCGATACAATGAGCAGTTCTTC
-	TRBV6-2/TRBV6-3	TRBJ2-7	few	CASSYGGQENYEQYF	TGTGCCAGCAGTTATGGAGGGCAGGAGAACTACGAGCAGTACTTC
TRBD2	TRBV7-3	TRBJ2-3	few	CASSPTSGSGGGTQYF	TGTGCCAGCAGCCCCACTAGCGGGAGTGGTGGCGGTACGCAGTATTTT
TRBD2	TRBV4-1	TRBJ2-1	few	CASSQEPSGRAGQFF	TGCGCCAGCAGCCAAGAGCCTAGCGGGAGGGCCGGGCAGTTCTTC
TRBD2	TRBV24-1	TRBJ2-1	-	CATSDLPGTSGSNEQFF	TGTGCCACCAGTGATTTACCCGGGACTAGCGGGAGCAATGAGCAGTTCTTC
-	TRBV12-3/TRBV12-4	TRBJ2-3	few	CASRTGLLDTQYF	TGTGCCAGCAGAACCGGACTGCTCGATACGCAGTATTTT
-	TRBV7-9	TRBJ2-7	few	CASSADNGGGGAYEQYF	TGTGCCAGCAGCGCGGATAATGGGGGAGGAGGAGCCTACGAGCAGTACTTC
-	TRBV15	TRBJ1-4	many	CATSREGRQANEKLFF	TGTGCCACCAGCAGAGAGGGGAGACAGGCGAATGAAAAACTGTTTTTT
-	TRBV21-1	TRBJ2-7	few	CASSIFAGGLWEQYF	TGTGCCAGCAGCATATTTGCGGGAGGGCTGTGGGAGCAGTACTTC
TRBD2	TRBV7-2	TRBJ2-5	few	CASSLGTSGMKTQYF	TGTGCCAGCAGCTTAGGGACTAGCGGGATGAAGACCCAGTACTTC
TRBD1	TRBV15	TRBJ1-6	-	CATSALDRGSSPLHF	TGTGCCACCAGCGCTCTGGACAGGGGTTCCTCACCCCTCCACTTT
-	TRBV7-2	TRBJ2-1	many	CASSLGPGLNNEQFF	TGTGCCAGCAGCTTGGGACCGGGACTGAACAATGAGCAGTTCTTC
TRBD1	TRBV4-1	TRBJ2-2	few	CASSQPGQSNTGELFF	TGCGCCAGCAGCCAACCGGGACAGTCAAACACCGGGGAGCTGTTTTTT
-	TRBV7-2	TRBJ1-2	few	CASSSGDLGGYTF	TGTGCCAGCAGCTCGGGCGATTTGGGGGGCTACACCTTC
-	TRBV7-2	TRBJ2-3	-	CASSFSYADTQYF	TGTGCCAGCAGCTTTTCTTACGCAGATACGCAGTATTTT
TRBD1	TRBV7-2	TRBJ1-4	few	CASSLTYRGEKLFF	TGTGCCAGCAGCCTAACCTACAGGGGAGAAAAACTGTTTTTT
-	TRBV12-3/TRBV12-4	TRBJ2-1	few	CASSLAVGVEQFF	TGTGCCAGCAGTCTCGCCGTGGGAGTTGAGCAGTTCTTC
-	TRBV6-5	TRBJ2-7	few	CASRLGTRYEQYF	TGTGCCAGCAGACTCGGGACTCGCTACGAGCAGTACTTC
TRBD2	TRBV5-1	TRBJ2-3	-	CASTTLAGDTQYF	TGCGCCAGCACTACACTAGCGGGGGATACGCAGTATTTT
-	TRBV6-1	TRBJ2-5	many	CASSEWRGLQETQYF	TGTGCCAGCAGTGAATGGCGGGGCCTCCAAGAGACCCAGTACTTC
-	TRBV19	TRBJ1-2	-	CASTSRGPRGYTF	TGTGCCAGTACCTCCCGGGGGCCCCGGGGCTACACCTTC
TRBD2	TRBV11-2	TRBJ2-1	-	CASSFRYRSQGLAEYNEQFF	TGTGCCAGCAGCTTCCGTTACAGATCCCAAGGACTAGCGGAGTACAATGAGCAGTTCTTC
-	TRBV20-1	TRBJ2-3	few	CSARDLSSQGGTDTQYF	TGCAGTGCTAGAGATCTTTCCAGTCAGGGAGGTACAGATACGCAGTATTTT
TRBD1	TRBV6-1	TRBJ2-7	-	CATSKDRRSYEQYF	TGTGCCACCTCAAAGGACAGGCGCTCCTACGAGCAGTACTTC
-	TRBV29-1	TRBJ2-3	-	CSVFLEGPADTQYF	TGCAGCGTTTTTTTGGAGGGCCCAGCAGATACGCAGTATTTT
TRBD1	TRBV14	TRBJ2-7	-	CASSQGQSAYEQYF	TGTGCCAGCAGCCAGGGACAGAGCGCCTACGAGCAGTACTTC
-	TRBV7-2	TRBJ2-7	-	CASSRGAPRPHEQYF	TGTGCCAGCAGCAGGGGGGCGCCCAGACCCCACGAGCAGTACTTC
-	TRBV30	TRBJ1-5	few	CAWSVSGDQPQHF	TGTGCCTGGAGTGTATCGGGGGATCAGCCCCAGCATTTT
TRBD2	TRBV6-1	TRBJ2-4	few	CASSPRTSGRAKNIQYF	TGTGCCAGCAGCCCGCGGACTAGCGGGAGAGCCAAAAACATTCAGTACTTC
-	TRBV20-1	TRBJ2-1	few	CSARDILAMSSYNEQFF	TGCAGTGCTAGAGATATTTTGGCGATGAGCTCCTACAATGAGCAGTTCTTC
-	TRBV7-9	TRBJ1-1	few	CASSLNVIETFF	TGTGCCAGCAGCTTAAACGTCATTGAAACTTTCTTT
TRBD2	TRBV6-5	TRBJ2-7	few	CASSYSSTSGRSRYEQYF	TGTGCCAGCAGTTACTCGAGTACTAGCGGGAGGAGTCGCTACGAGCAGTACTTC
-	TRBV2	TRBJ2-1	-	CASSDTTGWVPFF	TGTGCCAGCAGTGATACAACAGGGTGGGTGCCGTTCTTC
-	TRBV7-3	TRBJ2-3	few	CASREAGGTDTQYF	TGTGCCAGCAGGGAGGCTGGTGGAACAGATACGCAGTATTTT
TRBD2	TRBV7-8	TRBJ2-1	few	CASSLARLAGGGEQFF	TGTGCCAGCAGCTTAGCGCGGCTAGCGGGGGGAGGTGAGCAGTTCTTC
TRBD2	TRBV5-6	TRBJ2-5	-	CASSSLAVQETQYF	TGTGCCAGCAGCTCACTAGCGGTCCAAGAGACCCAGTACTTC
TRBD1	TRBV4-2	TRBJ1-6	few	CASSLLTGTVGIGNSPLHF	TGTGCCAGCAGCCTACTTACCGGGACAGTGGGGATCGGGAATTCACCCCTCCACTTT
-	TRBV5-1	TRBJ2-3	-	CASRSNPDITDTQYF	TGCGCCAGCAGATCGAACCCGGACATCACAGATACGCAGTATTTT
-	TRBV20-1	TRBJ1-4	few	CSAAPPTVGEKLFF	TGCAGTGCCGCGCCACCAACTGTTGGAGAAAAACTGTTTTTT
-	TRBV7-2	TRBJ1-4	-	CASSFGAGKEKLFF	TGTGCCAGCAGCTTTGGGGCAGGGAAGGAAAAACTGTTTTTT
-	TRBV14	TRBJ2-2	-	CASRPGPPTLDTGELFF	TGTGCCAGCAGACCGGGACCCCCCACGCTAGACACCGGGGAGCTGTTTTTT
TRBD1	TRBV4-3	TRBJ2-2	-	CASSQGSGGADTGELFF	TGCGCCAGCAGCCAGGGATCAGGGGGCGCGGACACCGGGGAGCTGTTTTTT
-	TRBV20-1	TRBJ2-5	-	CSARGTGRETQYF	TGCAGTGCTAGAGGAACAGGGAGGGAGACCCAGTACTTC
TRBD1	TRBV29-1	TRBJ1-2	-	CSGHILGQGVYGYTF	TGCAGCGGACATATTTTGGGACAGGGGGTCTATGGCTACACCTTC
TRBD2	TRBV5-1	TRBJ2-3	many	CASSRGSSTDTQYF	TGCGCCAGCAGCCGCGGGAGTTCCACAGATACGCAGTATTTT
-	TRBV12-3/TRBV12-4	TRBJ1-1	few	CASGTWGVGNTEAFF	TGTGCCAGCGGAACGTGGGGGGTAGGGAACACTGAAGCTTTCTTT